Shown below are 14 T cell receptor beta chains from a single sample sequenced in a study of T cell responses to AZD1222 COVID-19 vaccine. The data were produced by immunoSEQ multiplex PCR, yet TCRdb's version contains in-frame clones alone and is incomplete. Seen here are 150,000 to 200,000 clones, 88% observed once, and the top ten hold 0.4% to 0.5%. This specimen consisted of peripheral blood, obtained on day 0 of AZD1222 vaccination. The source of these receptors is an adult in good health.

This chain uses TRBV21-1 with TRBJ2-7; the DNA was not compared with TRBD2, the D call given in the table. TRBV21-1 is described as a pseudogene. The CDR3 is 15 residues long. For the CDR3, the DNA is TGTGCCAGCAGCAAAGAGCGACGGCTTTCCTACGAGCAGTACTTC. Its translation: CASSKERRLSYEQYF.

CDR3 loop: CASSQGQPGNTIYF. The CDR3 bases are TGCGCCAGCAGCCAAGGGCAGCCTGGAAACACCATATATTTT. The genes are TRBV4-1 and TRBJ1-3; D is unresolved. The V end lost 1 base, the J end lost 2 bases, and 6 bases lay between the germline ends. The V gene's germline CDR1 is MGHRA and CDR2 YSYEKL. The CDR3 contains 14 residues.

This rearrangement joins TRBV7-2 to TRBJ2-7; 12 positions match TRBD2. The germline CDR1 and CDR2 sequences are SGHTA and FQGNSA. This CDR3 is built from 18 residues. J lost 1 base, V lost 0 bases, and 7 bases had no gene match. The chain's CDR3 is CASSLAGLAGLDSYEQYF. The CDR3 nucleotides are TGTGCCAGCAGCTTAGCGGGACTAGCGGGTTTGGATTCCTACGAGCAGTACTTC. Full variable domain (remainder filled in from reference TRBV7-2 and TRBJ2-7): GAGVSQSPSNKVTEKGKDVELRCDPISGHTALYWYRQSLGQGLEFLIYFQGNSAPDKSGLPSDRFSAERTGGSVSTLTIQRTQQEDSAVYLCASSLAGLAGLDSYEQYFGPGTRLTVT.

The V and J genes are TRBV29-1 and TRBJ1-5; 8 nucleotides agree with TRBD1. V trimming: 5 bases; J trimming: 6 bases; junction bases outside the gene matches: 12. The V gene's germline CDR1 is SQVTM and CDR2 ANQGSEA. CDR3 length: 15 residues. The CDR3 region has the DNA TGCAGCGTTCAGGAAGGACAGGGAAATAGTCAGCCCCAGCATTTT. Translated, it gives CSVQEGQGNSQPQHF.

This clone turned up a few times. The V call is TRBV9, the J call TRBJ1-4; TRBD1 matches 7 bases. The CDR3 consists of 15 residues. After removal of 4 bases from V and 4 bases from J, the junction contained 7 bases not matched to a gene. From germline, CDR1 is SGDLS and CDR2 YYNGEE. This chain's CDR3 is CASSPGGASNEKLFF. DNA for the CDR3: TGTGCCAGCAGCCCAGGGGGGGCCAGTAATGAAAAACTGTTTTTT. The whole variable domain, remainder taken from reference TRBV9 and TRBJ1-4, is DSGVTQTPKHLITATGQRVTLRCSPRSGDLSVYWYQQSLDQGLQFLIQYYNGEERAKGNILERFSAQQFPDLHSELNLSSLELGDSALYFCASSPGGASNEKLFFGSGTQLSVL.

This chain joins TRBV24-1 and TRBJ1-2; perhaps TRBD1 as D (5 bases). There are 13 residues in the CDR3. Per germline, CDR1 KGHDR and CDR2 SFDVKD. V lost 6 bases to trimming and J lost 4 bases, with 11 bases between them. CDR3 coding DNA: TGTGCCACCAGTTCAGCAGGGAGCTATGGCTACACCTTC. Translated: CATSSAGSYGYTF.

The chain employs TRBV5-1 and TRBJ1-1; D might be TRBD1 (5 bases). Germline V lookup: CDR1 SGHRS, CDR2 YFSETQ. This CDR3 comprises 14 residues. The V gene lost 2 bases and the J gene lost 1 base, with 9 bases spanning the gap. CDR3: CASSLIGTNTEAFF. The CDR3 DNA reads TGCGCCAGCAGCTTAATAGGGACGAACACTGAAGCTTTCTTT.

CDR3 amino acids: CASSQTGGRETQYF. The CDR3 DNA reads as TGTGCCAGCAGCCAGACAGGGGGTAGAGAGACCCAGTACTTC. V gene TRBV6-5 combines with J gene TRBJ2-5; 9 nucleotides line up with TRBD1. Germline-derived CDR1 and CDR2 are MNHEY and SVGAGI. The CDR3 is 14 residues long. V was pared by 6 bases and J by 4 bases, with 6 bases of the junction left unmatched.

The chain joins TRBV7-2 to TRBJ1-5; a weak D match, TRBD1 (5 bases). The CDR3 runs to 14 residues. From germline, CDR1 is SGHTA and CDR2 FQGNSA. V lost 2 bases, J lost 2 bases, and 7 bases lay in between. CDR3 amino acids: CASSLQGGNQPQHF. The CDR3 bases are TGTGCCAGCAGCTTACAAGGGGGCAATCAGCCCCAGCATTTT.

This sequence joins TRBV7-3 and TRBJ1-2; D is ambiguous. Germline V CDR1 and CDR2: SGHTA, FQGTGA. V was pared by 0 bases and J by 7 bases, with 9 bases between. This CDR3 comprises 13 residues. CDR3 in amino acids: CASSLTGSTGYTF. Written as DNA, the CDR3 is TGTGCCAGCAGCTTAACGGGTTCTACTGGCTACACCTTC.

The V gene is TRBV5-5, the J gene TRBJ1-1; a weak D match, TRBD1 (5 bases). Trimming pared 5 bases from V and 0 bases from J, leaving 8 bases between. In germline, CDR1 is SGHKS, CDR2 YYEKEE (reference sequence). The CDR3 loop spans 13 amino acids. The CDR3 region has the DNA TGTGCCAGCAGAGGGGACTTGAACACTGAAGCTTTCTTT. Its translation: CASRGDLNTEAFF. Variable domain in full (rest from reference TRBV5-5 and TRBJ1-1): DAGVTQSPTHLIKTRGQQVTLRCSPISGHKSVSWYQQVLGQGPQFIFQYYEKEERGRGNFPDRFSARQFPNYSSELNVNALLLGDSALYLCASRGDLNTEAFFGQGTRLTVV.

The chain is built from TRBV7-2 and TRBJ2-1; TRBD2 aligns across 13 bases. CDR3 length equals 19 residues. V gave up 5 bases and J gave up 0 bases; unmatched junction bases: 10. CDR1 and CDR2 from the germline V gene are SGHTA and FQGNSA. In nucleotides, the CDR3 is TGTGCCAGCAGCGTGAGGGGACTAGCGGGGTCCAGCTCCTACAATGAGCAGTTCTTC. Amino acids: CASSVRGLAGSSSYNEQFF. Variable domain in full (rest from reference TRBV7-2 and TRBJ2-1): GAGVSQSPSNKVTEKGKDVELRCDPISGHTALYWYRQSLGQGLEFLIYFQGNSAPDKSGLPSDRFSAERTGGSVSTLTIQRTQQEDSAVYLCASSVRGLAGSSSYNEQFFGPGTRLTVL.

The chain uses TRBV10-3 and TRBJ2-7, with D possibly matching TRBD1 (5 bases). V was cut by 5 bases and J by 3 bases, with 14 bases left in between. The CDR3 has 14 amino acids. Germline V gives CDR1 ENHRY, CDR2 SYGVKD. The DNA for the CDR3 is TGTGCCATCAGTACGCAGGGTGAGGACTACGAGCAGTACTTC. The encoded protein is CAISTQGEDYEQYF.

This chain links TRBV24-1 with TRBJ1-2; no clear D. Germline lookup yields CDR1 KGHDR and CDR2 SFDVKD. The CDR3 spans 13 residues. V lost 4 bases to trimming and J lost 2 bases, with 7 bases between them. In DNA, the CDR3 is TGTGCCACCAGTGAGGCCGGGAACTATGGCTACACCTTC. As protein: CATSEAGNYGYTF.